This T cell receptor (beta chain) comes out of a study of T cells and Merkel cell carcinoma outcomes. Points from the study as a whole: In Merkel cell carcinoma, repertoire and T-cell density reportedly predicted outcomes.

The table came from immunoSEQ multiplex PCR; TCRdb's copy has only in-frame clones and leaves some out. The table records more than 12,000 clones, roughly 89% of them present only once. CDR3 length: 15 amino acids. V trimming: 5 bases; J trimming: 4 bases; junction bases outside the gene matches: 3. The germline gives CDR1 PRHDT, CDR2 FYEKMQ (reference sequence). As for this clone: Its antigen is as yet unknown.

Material for sequencing was tumor tissue from Merkel cell carcinoma. The chain couples TRBV13 to TRBJ2-1; 12 bases are a match to TRBD1. The clonotype originates from a human donor with Merkel cell carcinoma. The CDR3 nucleotides are TGTGCCAGCAGCCCGGGACAGGGGGCTTACAATGAGCAGTTCTTC. As protein: CASSPGQGAYNEQFF. The full variable domain, its missing parts supplied by reference TRBV13 and TRBJ2-1, is AAGVIQSPRHLIKEKRETATLKCYPIPRHDTVYWYQQGPGQDPQFLISFYEKMQSDKGSIPDRFSAQQFSDYHSELNMSSLELGDSALYFCASSPGQGAYNEQFFGPGTRLTVL.